What follows describes a single T cell receptor beta chain. Its target is unknown. The data belong to a study of T cell repertoires in cytomegalovirus infection. Study results and caveats: HLA-C-restricted TCR beta clonotypes specific for CMV led the ex vivo response.

TCRdb independently ran MiXCR on the reads; one entry per CDR3 protein. Of approximately 630,000 distinct CDR3 sequences in the sample, 20% to 25% are singletons; the top ten hold 7.5% to 9%. Germline V gene sequence: CDR1 SQVTM, CDR2 ANQGSEA. V trimming: 1 base; J trimming: 7 bases; junction bases outside the gene matches: 6. The CDR3 is 14 amino acids. The chain joins TRBV29-1 to TRBJ2-1; 8 nucleotides align to TRBD1. Material for sequencing was CD8+ T cells from PBMCs. The receptor comes from a human donor in good health (CMV status not recorded). Some clones in this sample may be carry-over from other donors' samples. The CDR3 nucleotides are TGCAGCGTTGAAGCCAGGGGGCTCGGGAATGAGCAGTTCTTC. As protein: CSVEARGLGNEQFF.